These 25 T cell receptor beta chains were all obtained from the same sample, sequenced in a study of blood T cells in healthy people across ages. Primers used in a second PCR of roughly 7 to 12 cycles were a sample-barcoded 5' primer and a J-beta primer mix. Each CDR3 protein is one row after TCRdb ran MiXCR on the 5' RACE reads. The sample holds about 1.6 million distinct CDR3 sequences, 30% to 40% seen once. Sequenced sample: blood. The receptors derive from a woman aged 25 to 39 in good health.

This clonotype was seen at least ten times. The chain couples TRBV29-1 to TRBJ2-3; a possible D gene is TRBD2 (5 bases). This CDR3 has 13 residues. V dropped 7 bases and J dropped 3 bases, with 14 bases sitting between them. Germline CDR1 and CDR2: SQVTM and ANQGSEA. The CDR3 DNA sequence: TGCAGCGCCTGCCCGGGAAGTACAGATACGCAGTATTTT. Translation gives CSACPGSTDTQYF.

The V and J genes are TRBV6-1 and TRBJ1-2; tentatively, D is TRBD1 (6 bases). CDR1 MNHNS and CDR2 SASEGT come from the germline V gene. Trimming shortened V by 1 base and J by 6 bases, and 12 bases separated the two germline ends. The CDR3 covers 14 residues. CDR3 sequence (DNA): TGTGCCAGCAGTGAAGTTGGACAGCTGGATGGCTACACCTTC. It codes for CASSEVGQLDGYTF.

The V gene is TRBV6-5, the J gene TRBJ1-2, with TRBD1 as a possible D gene (5 bases). V was shortened by 3 bases and J by 4 bases, with 15 bases between the two germline ends. This CDR3 is built from 15 residues. Germline-derived CDR1 and CDR2 are MNHEY and SVGAGI. The CDR3 DNA follows: TGTGCCAGCAGTTATACGGCGAGCGGGGGCTATGGCTACACCTTC. It codes for CASSYTASGGYGYTF.

This clonotype came up a few times. Here the CDR3 DNA reads TGTGCCAGCAGTCCGTACTGGACAGGTAGCACAGATACGCAGTATTTT. This translates into CASSPYWTGSTDTQYF. The chain links TRBV28 to TRBJ2-3; TRBD1 matches at 7 bases. Germline-derived CDR1 and CDR2 are MDHEN and SYDVKM. The V segment lost 5 bases and the J segment 0 bases; nucleotides outside the gene matches: 8. The CDR3 loop spans 16 amino acids.

This chain connects TRBV28 to TRBJ1-2, with D uncertain. The germline gives CDR1 MDHEN, CDR2 SYDVKM. The CDR3 totals 11 residues. Trimming shortened V by 6 bases and J by 8 bases, and 10 bases separated the two germline ends. The CDR3 region has the DNA TGTGCCAGCAGGGGGTTGGAAGGCTACACCTTC. Its translation: CASRGLEGYTF.

V is TRBV21-1 and J is TRBJ2-1; no check of the table's D call, TRBD1, against the DNA was made. TRBV21-1 is shown as a pseudogene. The CDR3 extends over 15 amino acids. The DNA of the CDR3 is TGTGCCAGCAGCAAACTCCAGGTCAGGGACAATGAGCAGTTCTTC. Residues: CASSKLQVRDNEQFF.

The chain's CDR3 is CASSPIGRTSSSYEQYF. CDR3 DNA: TGTGCCAGCAGTCCTATCGGCCGGACATCTAGTTCCTACGAGCAGTACTTC. The chain carries TRBV7-8 and TRBJ2-7; tentatively, D is TRBD1 (5 bases). This CDR3 contains 17 residues. Germline CDR1 SGHVS, CDR2 FQNEAQ. Trimming cost V 6 bases and J 1 base, with 22 bases left between them. Based on the CDR3 plus reference TRBV7-8 and TRBJ2-7, the full variable domain is GAGVSQSPRYKVAKRGQDVALRCDPISGHVSLFWYQQALGQGPEFLTYFQNEAQLDKSGLPSDRFFAERPEGSVSTLKIQRTQQEDSAVYLCASSPIGRTSSSYEQYFGPGTRLTVT.

This chain joins TRBV7-9 and TRBJ2-7; no firm D call. V was clipped by 11 bases and J by 3 bases, with 14 bases between them. CDR3 size: 12 residues. Germline V gene sequence: CDR1 SEHNR, CDR2 FQNEAQ (reference sequence). CDR3 nucleotides: TGTGCCCCCAACCGGCATTACTACGAGCAGTACTTC. Translation: CAPNRHYYEQYF.

The table lists this clonotype with a few counts. This chain connects TRBV20-1 to TRBJ2-1, with 7 bases lining up with TRBD2. This CDR3 is 15 amino acids long. With V trimmed by 1 base and J by 0 bases, 3 bases remained unmatched. Per the germline V gene, CDR1 is DFQATT and CDR2 is SNEGSKA (reference sequence). The CDR3 sequence is CSARASGNSYNEQFF. CDR3 bases: TGCAGTGCTAGAGCCAGCGGGAACTCCTACAATGAGCAGTTCTTC.

The table lists this clonotype with a few counts. The rearrangement uses TRBV29-1 and TRBJ2-1; D gene unclear. The CDR3 spans 12 residues. CDR1 and CDR2 from the germline V gene are SQVTM and ANQGSEA. The germline V and J ends were trimmed by 7 bases and 8 bases, with 15 bases remaining between them. The CDR3 nucleotides are TGCAGCGGTGGTAGATTAGCTCATGAGCAGTTCTTC. This translates into CSGGRLAHEQFF.

A few counts support this clonotype. The chain joins TRBV5-1 to TRBJ2-1; no definite D call. This CDR3 contains 14 residues. Germline V gene lookup returns CDR1 SGHRS and CDR2 YFSETQ. V lost 5 bases, J lost 5 bases, and 14 bases lay in between. The CDR3 spells CASRVLSLNNEQFF. In DNA form, the CDR3 reads TGCGCCAGCAGGGTTTTGTCTCTGAACAATGAGCAGTTCTTC. The complete variable domain, with remaining parts taken from reference TRBV5-1 and TRBJ2-1, reads KAGVTQTPRYLIKTRGQQVTLSCSPISGHRSVSWYQQTPGQGLQFLFEYFSETQRNKGNFPGRFSGRQFSNSRSEMNVSTLELGDSALYLCASRVLSLNNEQFFGPGTRLTVL.

The V gene is TRBV6-1, the J gene TRBJ1-5; D is unclear. The V gene's germline CDR1 is MNHNS and CDR2 SASEGT. Trimming took 2 bases from V and 7 from J, leaving 15 bases between them. The length of the CDR3 is 15 residues. The CDR3 is CASSEMGSEGQPQHF. Written as DNA, the CDR3 is TGTGCCAGCAGTGAAATGGGATCAGAGGGACAGCCCCAGCATTTT.

This clonotype has only a few counts. The rearrangement links TRBV6-5 to TRBJ2-5; TRBD2 aligns across 7 bases. The ends lost 4 bases at V and 3 bases at J; junction bases unmatched: 2. CDR1 is MNHEY, CDR2 SVGAGI, per germline. The CDR3 totals 13 residues. CDR3 protein: CASSFGLEETQYF. CDR3 DNA sequence: TGTGCCAGCAGTTTTGGACTAGAAGAGACCCAGTACTTC.

This clonotype was found a few times. This sequence joins TRBV10-3 and TRBJ1-6; no clear D gene. Trimming left V 0 bases short and J 8 bases short, with 11 bases between. Per the germline V gene, CDR1 is ENHRY and CDR2 is SYGVKD. The CDR3 extends over 15 amino acids. In DNA form, the CDR3 reads TGTGCCATCAGTGAGTCGAGGGCAGACGATTCACCCCTCCACTTT. Protein: CAISESRADDSPLHF.

The V call is TRBV2, the J call TRBJ2-6, with D tentatively TRBD1 (5 bases). The length of the CDR3 is 18 residues. Trimming took off 6 bases at V and 4 bases at J, with 22 bases between the two ends. The germline V gene has CDR1 SNHLY and CDR2 FYNNEI. The CDR3 here is CASRTQGYDVTGANVLTF. CDR3 nucleotides: TGTGCCAGCAGGACCCAGGGCTACGACGTAACCGGGGCCAACGTCCTGACTTTC.

This rearrangement joins TRBV20-1 to TRBJ2-3; a possible D gene is TRBD1 (6 bases). The length of the CDR3 is 12 residues. Germline CDR1 is DFQATT and CDR2 is SNEGSKA (reference sequence). The ends were cut back, 3 bases at V and 4 bases at J, with 8 bases in the middle. CDR3 coding DNA: TGCAGTGCTAGCCACAGGGCAGATACGCAGTATTTT. As protein: CSASHRADTQYF.

As to this clonotype: Given a much more abundant clone one base away, this may be a read error. V gene TRBV18 combines with J gene TRBJ2-1; unclear D gene. The CDR3 spans 12 residues. The germline V gene encodes CDR1 KGHSH and CDR2 LQKENI. The CDR3 coding sequence is TGTGCCAACTCACCACAGCGAAATGAGCAGTTCTTC. Amino acids: CANSPQRNEQFF.

The sample holds a few counts of this clonotype. The CDR3 loop reads CASSLSEVTQETQYF. CDR3 coding DNA: TGTGCCAGCAGCTTAAGTGAGGTTACCCAAGAGACCCAGTACTTC. The V and J genes are TRBV7-2 and TRBJ2-5; D not resolved. Per the germline V gene, CDR1 is SGHTA and CDR2 is FQGNSA. V lost 2 bases and J lost 1, with 11 bases in between. The CDR3 covers 15 residues.

This clonotype was counted only a few times. The chain couples TRBV27 to TRBJ1-5; D not resolved. The V and J ends lost 6 bases and 3 bases respectively, with 12 bases between them. This CDR3 is built from 14 residues. Germline CDR1 reads MNHEY; CDR2 reads SMNVEV (reference sequence). The CDR3 DNA sequence: TGTGCCAGCAGGGGAGTCATCCTCAATCAGCCCCAGCATTTT. As protein: CASRGVILNQPQHF.

Only a few counts were recorded for this clonotype. This chain uses TRBV7-9 with TRBJ2-1; no clear D. Germline lookup yields CDR1 SEHNR and CDR2 FQNEAQ (reference sequence). V lost 1 base and J 5 bases, leaving 9 bases between the germline ends. CDR3 length: 14 residues. The CDR3 reads CASSLVRLNNEQFF. The CDR3 DNA reads as TGTGCCAGCAGCTTAGTCAGGCTAAACAATGAGCAGTTCTTC. Full variable domain (rest looked up from reference TRBV7-9 and TRBJ2-1): DTGVSQNPRHKITKRGQNVTFRCDPISEHNRLYWYRQTLGQGPEFLTYFQNEAQLEKSRLLSDRFSAERPKGSFSTLEIQRTEQGDSAMYLCASSLVRLNNEQFFGPGTRLTVL.

V and J are TRBV6-6 and TRBJ1-4, with D uncertain. V dropped 2 bases and J dropped 7 bases, with 11 bases sitting between them. The CDR3 is 14 residues long. Germline CDR1 reads MNHNY; CDR2 reads SVGAGI (reference sequence). The CDR3 nucleotides are TGTGCCAGCAGTTACCCGACCGCCGGTGAAAAACTGTTTTTT. Translated, it gives CASSYPTAGEKLFF.

V is TRBV6-2 or TRBV6-3 and J is TRBJ2-5, with 11 nucleotides matching TRBD1. J lost 8 bases, V lost 6 bases, and 11 bases had no gene match. The CDR3 is made up of 15 amino acids. Germline assignment: CDR1 MNHEY and CDR2 SVGEGT. CDR3 DNA: TGTGCCAGCAGCGAAAATCCGGACAGGGGGCAAACCCAGTACTTC. Amino acids: CASSENPDRGQTQYF.

The chain couples TRBV5-1 to TRBJ2-5, with 7 bases identical to TRBD1. The CDR3 covers 15 residues. V lost 0 bases to trimming and J lost 6 bases; unmatched junction nucleotides: 8. The germline V gene has CDR1 SGHRS and CDR2 YFSETQ. CDR3 in amino acids: CASSLEGGELKTQYF. The CDR3 nucleotides read TGCGCCAGCAGCTTGGAAGGGGGCGAGTTGAAGACCCAGTACTTC.

This clonotype has just a few counts. The rearrangement links TRBV20-1 to TRBJ2-7; D unclear. From germline, CDR1 is DFQATT and CDR2 SNEGSKA (reference sequence). The CDR3 consists of 14 residues. Deletions cut 0 bases from V and 3 bases from J, with 12 bases between. This chain's CDR3 is CSARELGTSYEQYF. The DNA for the CDR3 is TGCAGTGCTAGAGAATTAGGCACCAGCTACGAGCAGTACTTC.

This chain links TRBV28 with TRBJ1-2; perhaps TRBD1 as D (5 bases). The germline CDR1 and CDR2 sequences are MDHEN and SYDVKM. Trimming took off 2 bases at V and 2 bases at J, with 12 bases between the two ends. The CDR3 has 15 amino acids. The CDR3, as DNA: TGTGCCAGCAGTTTAGTGGGTACAGGAAACTATGGCTACACCTTC. Translated, it gives CASSLVGTGNYGYTF.